This T cell receptor (beta chain) comes out of a study of human T cells and chemical hapten exposure. Study-wide points: In the PT1 data, expanded TCR counts showed a positive correlation with patch test score. TCRs above 1 in 1000 frequency stayed constant with DPC sensitization. Among expanded TCRs, significantly more large CDR3 similarity clusters formed than among controls.

TCRdb redid the calling of the RACE reads with MiXCR, one entry per CDR3 protein. Of 90,000 or so distinct CDR3 sequences in the sample, about 10% are singletons; the top ten hold less than 2.5%. Trimming at V came to 0 bases and at J to 4 bases, leaving 9 bases not matched to a gene. Germline CDR1 reads MNHEY; CDR2 reads SVGEGT. There are 18 residues in the CDR3. This clonotype was found many times. Its antigen is undetermined. Indicated time point: patch test 1, 2 weeks after DPC sensitization. Specified treatment: therapeutic diphenylcyclopropenone sensitization with weekly scalp DPC. The source of this sequence is a man aged 40-49 years with alopecia areata. Some clones in this sample may be carry-over from other donors' samples. The genes are TRBV6-2 or TRBV6-3 and TRBJ2-2, with 9 positions matching TRBD2. The material was whole blood, obtained in connection with sensitization to the hapten diphenylcyclopropenone (DPC). In DNA form, the CDR3 reads TGTGCCAGCAGTTACTCGTTTGCGGGAGGGCCGTTCACCGGGGAGCTGTTTTTT. Translated, it gives CASSYSFAGGPFTGELFF.